Each of the 14 T cell receptor beta chains below was sequenced from the same sample in a study of blood T cells in healthy people across ages. PCR was performed a second time for about 6 to 11 cycles using a sample-barcoded 5' primer and a J-beta primer mix. TCRdb ran MiXCR on the 5' RACE reads and lists one entry per CDR3 protein. The table records around 1,500,000 distinct CDR3 sequences, approximately 30% of them present only once. What was sequenced was blood. These receptors came from a woman aged 25 to 39 in good health.

This clonotype has just a few counts. The rearrangement joins TRBV20-1 to TRBJ2-1; 11 bases fit TRBD2. The CDR3 contains 16 residues. J gave up 6 bases and V 3 bases, and 10 bases lay outside the gene matches. The germline CDR1 and CDR2 sequences are DFQATT and SNEGSKA (reference sequence). CDR3 region: CSASLHSGLAVNEQFF. CDR3 bases: TGCAGTGCTAGCCTACATTCGGGACTAGCGGTCAATGAGCAGTTCTTC.

This chain joins TRBV5-1 and TRBJ1-1, with D perhaps TRBD1 (5 bases). The germline V gene has CDR1 SGHRS and CDR2 YFSETQ. The CDR3 consists of 16 residues. Trimming took off 4 bases at V and 3 bases at J, with 19 bases between the two ends. The CDR3 sequence is CASSRYVAGKDTEAFF. The CDR3 DNA sequence: TGCGCCAGCAGCCGGTACGTGGCAGGGAAAGACACTGAAGCTTTCTTT.

In its sample, this clonotype was seen once. This chain joins TRBV20-1 and TRBJ1-1; D is perhaps TRBD1 (5 bases). V gave up 4 bases and J gave up 4 bases, with 16 bases separating them. There are 14 residues in the CDR3. Per germline, CDR1 DFQATT and CDR2 SNEGSKA (reference sequence). The CDR3 DNA reads as TGCAGTGCTATAGCCCTTTGGGGGAGCACTGAAGCTTTCTTT. Its protein product is CSAIALWGSTEAFF.

To note about this clonotype: A much larger clone lies one base from this, so it may be a read error. The chain uses TRBV7-2 and TRBJ2-1; no clear D. Germline loops: CDR1 SGHTA, CDR2 FQGNSA. The CDR3 totals 14 residues. The CDR3 coding sequence is TGTGTCAGCAGCTTGTCACTCTCCTACAATGAGCAGTTCTTC. Translation gives CVSSLSLSYNEQFF.

This clonotype was counted between two and nine times. The chain carries TRBV3-1 and TRBJ2-7, with D perhaps matching TRBD1 or TRBD2 (5 bases each). V dropped 1 base and J dropped 5 bases, with 9 bases sitting between them. Per the germline V gene, CDR1 is LGHDT and CDR2 is YNNKEL (reference sequence). CDR3 length: 13 residues. CDR3 nucleotide sequence: TGTGCCAGCAGCCAAGTACGGGACCACGAGCAGTACTTC. It encodes CASSQVRDHEQYF.

This clonotype was seen ten or more times. The chain carries TRBV5-5 and TRBJ2-3; D may be TRBD1 or TRBD2 (5 bases each). The CDR3 is made up of 15 amino acids. Per the germline V gene, CDR1 is SGHKS and CDR2 is YYEKEE (reference sequence). Trimming removed 0 bases at V and 4 bases at J, with 12 bases between. The CDR3: CASSLAGPHPDTQYF. The CDR3 DNA is TGTGCCAGCAGCTTGGCGGGGCCCCATCCAGATACGCAGTATTTT.

The rearrangement links TRBV24-1 to TRBJ2-3; tentative D call: TRBD2 (7 bases). V lost 6 bases, J lost 2 bases, and 14 bases lay in between. Looked up from germline, CDR1 is KGHDR and CDR2 is SFDVKD. CDR3 length: 15 amino acids. CDR3 amino acids: CATSKRGGATDTQYF. DNA for the CDR3: TGTGCCACCAGTAAAAGAGGGGGGGCCACAGATACGCAGTATTTT.

This clonotype was observed a few times. The chain carries TRBV7-9 and TRBJ2-3, with TRBD2 identical over 9 bases. The V gene end was trimmed by 4 bases and the J gene end by 1 base; junction bases not matched to a gene: 12. Germline CDR1 reads SEHNR; CDR2 reads FQNEAQ (reference sequence). The CDR3 covers 18 residues. The CDR3, as DNA: TGTGCCAGCAGCTCCCGAGCGGATAGCGGGGGCCGCACAGATACGCAGTATTTT. This encodes CASSSRADSGGRTDTQYF.

The CDR3 here is CASSEGDRDFSEQYF. Here the CDR3 DNA reads TGTGCCAGCAGCGAGGGGGACAGGGATTTTAGTGAGCAGTACTTC. The chain joins TRBV7-9 to TRBJ2-5, with TRBD1 matching 9 bases. CDR3 length: 15 amino acids. Unmatched junction bases numbered 15, after V lost 5 bases and J lost 11 bases. The germline gives CDR1 SEHNR, CDR2 FQNEAQ (reference sequence).

This clonotype was seen only once. The chain links TRBV7-3 to TRBJ2-7; the D is unclear. V was cut by 5 bases and J by 12 bases, with 20 bases left in between. Germline V gives CDR1 SGHTA, CDR2 FQGTGA. This CDR3 spans 13 amino acids. CDR3 coding DNA: TGTGCCAGCAGCAAACCTAAGGAAGAGACCCGGTACTTC. It codes for CASSKPKEETRYF.

The rearrangement joins TRBV7-8 to TRBJ2-2; 10 nucleotides match TRBD2. CDR1 SGHVS and CDR2 FQNEAQ come from the germline V gene. This CDR3 is 15 amino acids long. The V gene end was trimmed by 5 bases and the J gene end by 3 bases; junction bases not matched to a gene: 3. The CDR3: CASSPSGSYTGELFF. CDR3 nucleotide sequence: TGTGCCAGCAGCCCTAGCGGGAGTTACACCGGGGAGCTGTTTTTT.

This clonotype showed up just a few times. The chain has TRBV6-1 and TRBJ2-7, with D perhaps given as TRBD1 or TRBD2 (5 bases each). The CDR3 is 15 residues long. Trimming removed 5 bases at V and 4 bases at J, with 18 bases between. The germline V gene has CDR1 MNHNS and CDR2 SASEGT. CDR3 in amino acids: CASSQEGAGRYEQYF. In DNA, the CDR3 is TGTGCCAGCAGTCAAGAGGGAGCAGGGCGGTACGAGCAGTACTTC.

As for this clonotype: This may be a read error, as it is one base from a much larger clone. This chain joins TRBV4-3 and TRBJ2-5; D might be TRBD2 (6 bases). The J call is doubtful: the DNA matches TRBJ2-7 better. Germline loops: CDR1 LGHNA, CDR2 YSLEER. The CDR3 has 13 amino acids. For the CDR3, the DNA is TGCACCAGCAGCCAAGCGGGCACCTACGAGCAGTACTTC. As protein: CTSSQAGTYEQYF.

This chain uses TRBV7-2 with TRBJ2-1; no reliable D call. V shed 5 bases and J shed 10 bases, with 18 bases lying between them. Per germline, CDR1 SGHTA and CDR2 FQGNSA. This CDR3 is 14 amino acids long. The CDR3 DNA sequence: TGTGCCAGCAGCCGCCCAAGCCCCAATACCGAGCAGTTCTTC. Translated: CASSRPSPNTEQFF.